The clone carrying this T cell receptor beta chain was counted once. Its antigen is not identified. The CDR3 sequence is 16 residues long. The germline V gene has CDR1 SGDLS and CDR2 YYNGEE. V was shortened by 0 bases and J by 2 bases, with 15 bases between the two germline ends. Sequencing was performed with immunoSEQ multiplex PCR; in TCRdb, only in-frame clones are kept and a portion is missing. The sample has 120,000 to 150,000 clones, 91% seen once. The sample is drawn from a study of T cell responses to AZD1222 COVID-19 vaccine. Study outcomes and limitations: At 160-218 and 743-854, vaccine-associated CD4 TCRs were dominant, and they spanned spike. Within unmutated variant regions lay the reported targets of nearly half of spike-specific TCRs. A rise in Spike-specific TCR breadth and depth followed two AZD1222 doses. Clonal diversity was possibly underestimated, and the donors were mostly white British, with more females.

The specimen comprised peripheral blood, sampled 28 days after the second dose of the MenACWY control vaccine. This rearrangement joins TRBV9 to TRBJ2-7, with no clear D. This receptor was identified in an adult who received the MenACWY meningococcal vaccine as a control. The CDR3 loop reads CASSVGHPEDPYEQYF. The CDR3 DNA follows: TGTGCCAGCAGCGTAGGACACCCCGAGGACCCCTACGAGCAGTACTTC.